This is a list of T cell receptor beta chains from one sample in a study of blood T cell repertoires in COVID-19. Repertoires were generated with immunoSEQ multiplex PCR, while TCRdb's copy carries only in-frame clones and drops some. Of roughly 67,000 clones listed, about 86% are singletons. Sequencing input: peripheral blood. Receptors originate from a man aged 50 or older with acute or convalescent COVID-19. CDR3s include the opening cysteine and the closing phenylalanine or tryptophan. A row's size may be missing; if present it is once, few, many or a size class.

abundance: once; v_gene: TRBV19; CDR3aa: CASSMTGNTEAFF
abundance: .; v_gene: TRBV2; CDR3aa: CASSRLLQETQYF
abundance: .; v_gene: TRBV9; CDR3aa: CASSSSSETQYF
abundance: .; v_gene: TRBV9; CDR3aa: CASSVEPGQGAGNTIYF
abundance: .; v_gene: TRBV21-1; CDR3aa: CASSKRKGERGGQETQYF
abundance: .; v_gene: TRBV6-5; CDR3aa: CASSYGTVNTEAFF
abundance: .; v_gene: TRBV5-4; CDR3aa: CASSIGTGGADGYTF
abundance: .; v_gene: TRBV2; CDR3aa: CASSEASVAGNGYTF
abundance: .; v_gene: TRBV11-3; CDR3aa: CASSLSGGPTGNEQFF
abundance: .; v_gene: TRBV2; CDR3aa: CASSDFSGGLRYGYTF
abundance: .; v_gene: TRBV27; CDR3aa: CASSVRQGIVYTEAFF
abundance: .; v_gene: TRBV7-9; CDR3aa: CASSLGGDEQFF
abundance: .; v_gene: TRBV25-1; CDR3aa: CASDGATGGKGKLFF
abundance: once; v_gene: TRBV5-4; CDR3aa: CASSLAAGNTEAFF
abundance: .; v_gene: TRBV27; CDR3aa: CASRTGTTLANTEAFF
abundance: .; v_gene: TRBV11-2; CDR3aa: CASSPGRGGGSSAQDTQYF
abundance: .; v_gene: TRBV5-8; CDR3aa: CASSTSGVGHQPQHF
abundance: .; v_gene: TRBV28; CDR3aa: CASSPLRRTGAITGELFF
abundance: .; v_gene: TRBV6-5; CDR3aa: CANLDITPSTDTQYF
abundance: .; v_gene: TRBV6-5; CDR3aa: CASGGQGLTEAFF
abundance: .; v_gene: TRBV6-2/TRBV6-3; CDR3aa: CASSKLAVSYNEQFF
abundance: .; v_gene: TRBV4-1; CDR3aa: CASSLGTNTDTQYF
abundance: .; v_gene: TRBV6-5; CDR3aa: CASSYTRDRSFYEQYF